The next 31 T cell receptor beta chains were all read from a single sample in a study of blood T cell repertoires in COVID-19 (dated by TCRdb to 2018 to 2021). Receptor amplification or capture employed the immunoSEQ multiplex PCR assay. Sourced from immuneACCESS, this table was stored by TCRdb with only in-frame sequences that have V and J called. A share of the clones is absent; for the studies checked, an unresolved V gene accounts for under half, and the remainder has no known explanation. The sample records hundreds of thousands of clones, nearly 90% of which are singletons. In total, the top ten clones hold 3.5% to 4.5% of the sample. Sequenced sample: PBMCs or T cells enriched from blood (not recorded which). These receptor sequences come from a woman between 18 and 29 years old with acute COVID-19.

The rearrangement links TRBV3-1 (or the pseudogene TRBV3-2) to TRBJ1-6; unclear D gene. Germline V CDR1 and CDR2: LGHDT, YNNKEL (reference sequence). CDR3 length equals 17 residues. The ends were cut back, 0 bases at V and 1 base at J, with 10 bases in the middle. This chain's CDR3 is CASSQERQQSYNSPLHF. The CDR3 DNA reads as TGTGCCAGCAGCCAAGAACGGCAACAGTCCTATAATTCACCCCTCCACTTT.

The rearrangement joins TRBV27 to TRBJ1-5; TRBD1 matches 7 bases. V was clipped by 4 bases and J by 1 base; unmatched bases: 1. Germline lookup yields CDR1 MNHEY and CDR2 SMNVEV (reference sequence). The CDR3 consists of 14 residues. CDR3 protein: CASSSQGSNQPQHF. The CDR3 bases are TGTGCCAGCAGTTCACAGGGGAGCAATCAGCCCCAGCATTTT.

The count of this clone is one. The chain links TRBV19 to TRBJ1-1; 10 nucleotides line up with TRBD1. V lost 7 bases to trimming and J lost 4 bases; unmatched junction nucleotides: 12. Germline assignment: CDR1 LNHDA and CDR2 SQIVND (reference sequence). The CDR3 sequence is 16 residues long. DNA of the CDR3: TGTGCCAGTATTCCAGGGGACAGGGGAATAGGCACTGAAGCTTTCTTT. Its protein is CASIPGDRGIGTEAFF.

V is TRBV28 and J is TRBJ1-1; weak D call: TRBD1 (6 bases). Trimming pared 5 bases from V and 1 base from J, leaving 11 bases between. This CDR3 contains 14 residues. Germline values: CDR1 MDHEN, CDR2 SYDVKM. The CDR3 protein is CASSTLGGNTEAFF. In DNA form, the CDR3 reads TGTGCCAGCAGTACGCTAGGGGGGAACACTGAAGCTTTCTTT.

The rearrangement uses TRBV27 and TRBJ1-5, with D tentatively TRBD1 (5 bases). The V end was cut by 6 bases, the J end by 3 bases, with 15 bases between. This CDR3 is built from 15 residues. Germline CDR1 is MNHEY and CDR2 is SMNVEV (reference sequence). The CDR3 spells CASSTSWTPNQPQHF. CDR3 bases: TGTGCCAGCAGCACTTCTTGGACACCCAATCAGCCCCAGCATTTT.

This rearrangement joins TRBV18 to TRBJ1-2; TRBD1 matches 8 bases. V dropped 1 base and J dropped 8; count of bases not matched to a gene: 6. CDR3 length: 14 residues. CDR1 is KGHSH, CDR2 LQKENI, per germline. Here the CDR3 DNA reads TGTGCCAGCTCACCACAGGACAGGGAGGTGGGCTACACCTTC. Translation: CASSPQDREVGYTF.

V gene TRBV11-2 combines with J gene TRBJ1-5; 12 nucleotides match TRBD1. V shed 5 bases and J 0 bases; nucleotides not matched to a gene: 8. The CDR3 loop spans 18 amino acids. The germline gives CDR1 SGHAT, CDR2 FQNNGV. The CDR3 nucleotides are TGTGCCAGCAGCCCCGGGACAGGGGGCTTCTCTAGCAATCAGCCCCAGCATTTT. This gives the protein CASSPGTGGFSSNQPQHF. The full variable domain, rest sourced from reference TRBV11-2 and TRBJ1-5, is EAGVAQSPRYKIIEKRQSVAFWCNPISGHATLYWYQQILGQGPKLLIQFQNNGVVDDSQLPKDRFSAERLKGVDSTLKIQPAKLEDSAVYLCASSPGTGGFSSNQPQHFGDGTRLSIL.

This sequence joins TRBV29-1 and TRBJ2-3; D might be TRBD2 (6 bases). With 8 bases removed from V and 2 bases from J, the gap between germline ends came to 14 bases. Germline loops: CDR1 SQVTM, CDR2 ANQGSEA. The CDR3 totals 13 residues. The CDR3 coding sequence is TGCAGCACCGGGACTTCTTACACAGATACGCAGTATTTT. Amino acids: CSTGTSYTDTQYF.

This sequence joins TRBV5-1 and TRBJ1-4; TRBD1 matches 9 bases. Germline CDR1 and CDR2: SGHRS and YFSETQ. V trimming: 2 bases; J trimming: 10 bases; junction bases outside the gene matches: 12. This CDR3 is 16 amino acids long. The CDR3, as DNA: TGCGCCAGCAGCTTAGAGATGGGACAGGGAGGTGTAAAACTGTTTTTT. The encoded protein is CASSLEMGQGGVKLFF. Drawing the rest from reference TRBV5-1 and TRBJ1-4, the complete variable domain is KAGVTQTPRYLIKTRGQQVTLSCSPISGHRSVSWYQQTPGQGLQFLFEYFSETQRNKGNFPGRFSGRQFSNSRSEMNVSTLELGDSALYLCASSLEMGQGGVKLFFGSGTQLSVL.

The chain uses TRBV6-6 and TRBJ1-3, with a possible D match to TRBD1 (5 bases). Germline CDR1 and CDR2: MNHNY and SVGAGI (reference sequence). This CDR3 spans 14 amino acids. V was cut by 6 bases and J by 4 bases, with 13 bases left in between. CDR3 DNA: TGTGCCAGCAGGACCCAGGGTATGGGAAACACCATATATTTT. It yields the protein CASRTQGMGNTIYF.

The chain has TRBV29-1 and TRBJ2-1; 8 bases align to TRBD2. Germline CDR1 reads SQVTM; CDR2 reads ANQGSEA. The length of the CDR3 is 12 residues. With 6 bases clipped from V and 9 bases from J, the junction kept 7 bases outside the gene matches. CDR3 DNA: TGCAGCGTCACCGGGAGGGAGGGTGAGCAGTTCTTC. As protein: CSVTGREGEQFF.

This clone was picked up one time. The genes are TRBV27 and TRBJ2-3; D might be TRBD1 (6 bases). Germline values: CDR1 MNHEY, CDR2 SMNVEV (reference sequence). CDR3 length equals 15 residues. V gave up 2 bases and J gave up 2 bases, with 11 bases separating them. CDR3 DNA sequence: TGTGCCAGCAGTTTACTCCGGACAGTCACAGATACGCAGTATTTT. This codes for CASSLLRTVTDTQYF.

V is TRBV18 and J is TRBJ2-5; the D is unclear. The CDR3 is made up of 15 amino acids. Trimming removed 2 bases at V and 4 bases at J, with 14 bases between. The germline CDR1 and CDR2 sequences are KGHSH and LQKENI. The CDR3 protein is CASSPEAKVIETQYF. CDR3 bases: TGTGCCAGCTCACCAGAGGCAAAGGTCATAGAGACCCAGTACTTC.

V usage is TRBV7-8 and J usage is TRBJ1-5; possible D gene TRBD1, 6 bases. CDR3 length: 16 residues. Germline values: CDR1 SGHVS, CDR2 FQNEAQ. V lost 2 bases, J lost 0 bases, and 11 bases lay in between. CDR3 sequence reads: CASSLLTGYSNQPQHF. The CDR3 DNA reads as TGTGCCAGCAGCTTATTGACAGGATATAGCAATCAGCCCCAGCATTTT.

This clone is a singleton in its sample. This rearrangement joins TRBV5-1 to TRBJ2-7, with D perhaps matching TRBD1 (6 bases). This CDR3 has 16 residues. Germline CDR1 reads SGHRS; CDR2 reads YFSETQ. V was cut by 2 bases and J by 0 bases, with 15 bases left in between. The CDR3, as DNA: TGCGCCAGCAGCTTCGGGCGGACAGCTAGCTCCTACGAGCAGTACTTC. Protein: CASSFGRTASSYEQYF.

The genes are TRBV3-1 (or the pseudogene TRBV3-2) and TRBJ2-3; no clear D. This CDR3 spans 14 amino acids. V gave up 0 bases and J gave up 5 bases, with 9 bases separating them. Germline loops: CDR1 LGHDT, CDR2 YNNKEL (reference sequence). The chain's CDR3 is CASSQDQGGDTQYF. The CDR3 region has the DNA TGTGCCAGCAGCCAAGATCAAGGCGGAGATACGCAGTATTTT.

The chain recombines TRBV27 with TRBJ1-2; 7 nucleotides agree with TRBD1. The ends lost 4 bases at V and 6 bases at J; junction bases unmatched: 8. This CDR3 comprises 14 residues. CDR1 and CDR2 from the germline V gene are MNHEY and SMNVEV (reference sequence). The chain's CDR3 is CASSSGQQDNGYTF. CDR3 nucleotide sequence: TGTGCCAGCAGTTCGGGACAGCAAGATAATGGCTACACCTTC.

This chain joins TRBV9 and TRBJ2-3, with D maybe TRBD1 (6 bases). Trimming removed 3 bases from V and 1 base from J, with 9 bases in between. CDR1 is SGDLS, CDR2 YYNGEE, per germline. The CDR3 consists of 14 residues. CDR3 nucleotides: TGTGCCAGCAGCGAGACAGGACGCACAGATACGCAGTATTTT. Translation: CASSETGRTDTQYF.

The V gene is TRBV5-1, the J gene TRBJ2-4; 8 bases map to TRBD2. The junction had 6 bases not matched to a gene; V was cut back by 0 bases and J by 4 bases. Germline CDR1 is SGHRS and CDR2 is YFSETQ. This CDR3 is 16 amino acids long. The CDR3 DNA reads as TGCGCCAGCAGCTTGGTTCCAGCGGGAGAGAAAAACATTCAGTACTTC. It specifies CASSLVPAGEKNIQYF.

The chain is built from TRBV5-8 and TRBJ1-5; no reliable D call. V was cut by 0 bases and J by 5 bases, with 12 bases left in between. The CDR3 runs 15 residues. Germline V gene sequence: CDR1 SGHTS, CDR2 YDEGEE. This chain's CDR3 is CASSLAAFPDQPQHF. The CDR3 DNA is TGTGCCAGCAGCTTGGCCGCGTTCCCCGATCAGCCCCAGCATTTT.

About this clone: At one end, the junction sequence differs from germline, possibly due to a read error. The rearrangement uses TRBV28 and TRBJ1-1; D is unresolved. This CDR3 region has 9 residues. CDR1 and CDR2 from the germline V gene are MDHEN and SYDVKM. As DNA, the CDR3 is TGTGCCAGCAGTTTCCGGAGGAGCTTT. As protein: CASSFRRSF. Together with reference TRBV28 and TRBJ1-1, the CDR3 gives the full variable domain: DVKVTQSSRYLVKRTGEKVFLECVQDMDHENMFWYRQDPGLGLRLIYFSYDVKMKEKGDIPEGYSVSREKKERFSLILESASTNQTSMYLCASSFRRSFGQGTRLTVV.

This chain uses TRBV10-3 with TRBJ2-3; 8 bases agree with TRBD2. The ends lost 5 bases at V and 6 bases at J; junction bases unmatched: 7. The germline V gene has CDR1 ENHRY and CDR2 SYGVKD. This CDR3 has 14 amino acids. Written as DNA, the CDR3 is TGTGCCATCAGTAGCGGGACGGGGGGGGATACGCAGTATTTT. This codes for CAISSGTGGDTQYF.

The chain uses TRBV7-6 and TRBJ2-1, with 10 bases fitting TRBD2. The CDR3 contains 15 residues. Trimming took 4 bases from V and 5 from J; bases not matched to a gene: 5. The germline CDR1 and CDR2 sequences are SGHVS and FNYEAQ. Here the CDR3 reads CASSSWTSGNNEQFF. CDR3 DNA: TGTGCCAGCAGCTCCTGGACTAGCGGAAACAATGAGCAGTTCTTC.

This clone appeared a single time. The chain uses TRBV6-2 or TRBV6-3 and TRBJ2-1, with TRBD2 identical over 9 bases. The trim removed 6 bases at V and 7 bases at J, leaving 4 bases unmatched. Germline V lookup: CDR1 MNHEY, CDR2 SVGEGT. CDR3 length equals 13 residues. CDR3 in amino acids: CASSDSGRNEQFF. CDR3 in DNA: TGTGCCAGCAGCGATAGCGGGAGAAATGAGCAGTTCTTC.

The J gene is TRBJ1-3, the V gene TRBV28; 12 positions agree with TRBD1. The CDR3 has 14 amino acids. In germline, CDR1 is MDHEN, CDR2 SYDVKM. J gave up 9 bases and V 4 bases, and 4 bases lay outside the gene matches. The CDR3 loop reads CASSSGTGGFTIYF. DNA of the CDR3: TGTGCCAGCAGTTCAGGGACAGGGGGCTTCACCATATATTTT.

The J gene is TRBJ2-3, the V gene TRBV6-5; 7 bases are shared with TRBD1. Germline-derived CDR1 and CDR2 are MNHEY and SVGAGI. V shed 1 base, J shed 3 bases, and the junction held 4 bases outside the gene matches. The CDR3 is 15 amino acids. CDR3 in amino acids: CASSYLTGRTDTQYF. The CDR3, as DNA: TGTGCCAGCAGTTACTTGACAGGGCGGACAGATACGCAGTATTTT.

The chain recombines TRBV7-9 with TRBJ2-2; D is unclear. Trimming pared 3 bases from V and 8 bases from J, leaving 19 bases between. This CDR3 region has 16 residues. Per the germline V gene, CDR1 is SEHNR and CDR2 is FQNEAQ (reference sequence). The CDR3 DNA sequence: TGTGCCAGCAGCTTTCTAGGAGATAGGTTTGCGGGGGAGCTGTTTTTT. Protein: CASSFLGDRFAGELFF.

To note about this clone: The identical CDR3 is also encoded by other nucleotide sequences in the sample. This chain uses TRBV5-1 with TRBJ2-3; D is perhaps TRBD1 (5 bases). CDR3 length equals 13 residues. V was trimmed by 3 bases and J by 0 bases, leaving 5 bases between them. The germline CDR1 and CDR2 sequences are SGHRS and YFSETQ. CDR3 DNA sequence: TGCGCCAGCAGCTCAGGGAGCACAGATACGCAGTATTTT. Translating gives CASSSGSTDTQYF.

This chain joins TRBV28 and TRBJ1-3; D call uncertain. This CDR3 region has 15 residues. V shed 5 bases and J shed 0 bases, with 11 bases lying between them. Germline V gene lookup returns CDR1 MDHEN and CDR2 SYDVKM. In DNA, the CDR3 is TGTGCCAGCAGTCCCAGTTGGGCCTCTGGAAACACCATATATTTT. This gives the protein CASSPSWASGNTIYF.

The chain joins TRBV6-4 to TRBJ1-6, with D unresolved. The CDR3 extends over 15 amino acids. Germline loops: CDR1 MRHNA, CDR2 SNTAGT. Deletions cut 0 bases from V and 10 bases from J, with 13 bases between. This CDR3 reads CASSDSRVQRSPLHF. Here the CDR3 DNA reads TGTGCCAGCAGTGACTCCCGGGTTCAGAGGTCACCCCTCCACTTT.

The V and J genes are TRBV18 and TRBJ2-1; the D gene is possibly TRBD1 (6 bases). The CDR3 length is 16 residues. The germline V gene encodes CDR1 KGHSH and CDR2 LQKENI. V lost 5 bases and J lost 0, with 14 bases in between. The DNA for the CDR3 is TGTGCCAGCTCAGAGACAGGATACAGCTCCTACAATGAGCAGTTCTTC. This codes for CASSETGYSSYNEQFF. Full variable domain (remainder filled in from reference TRBV18 and TRBJ2-1): NAGVMQNPRHLVRRRGQEARLRCSPMKGHSHVYWYRQLPEEGLKFMVYLQKENIIDESGMPKERFSAEFPKEGPSILRIQQVVRGDSAAYFCASSETGYSSYNEQFFGPGTRLTVL.